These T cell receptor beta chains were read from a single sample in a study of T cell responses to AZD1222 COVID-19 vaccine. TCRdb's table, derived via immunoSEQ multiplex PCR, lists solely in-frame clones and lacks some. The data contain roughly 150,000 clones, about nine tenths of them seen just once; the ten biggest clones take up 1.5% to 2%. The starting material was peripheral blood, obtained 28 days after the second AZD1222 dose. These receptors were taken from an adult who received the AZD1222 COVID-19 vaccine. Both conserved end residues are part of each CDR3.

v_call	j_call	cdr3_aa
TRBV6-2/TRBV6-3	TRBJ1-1	CASSHLTGFPFF
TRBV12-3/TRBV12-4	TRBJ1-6	CASSDSDYSPLHF
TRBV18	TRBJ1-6	CASSPGGADSPLHF
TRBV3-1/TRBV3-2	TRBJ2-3	CASSQGARVTDTQYF
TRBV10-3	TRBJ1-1	CAISESQGGNTEAFF
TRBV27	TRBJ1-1	CASSTRTGVNTEAFF
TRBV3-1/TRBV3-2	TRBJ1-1	CASRSGGHGSEAFF
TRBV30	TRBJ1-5	CAWSVGDRSNQPQHF
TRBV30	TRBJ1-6	CAWSVRNYSPLHF
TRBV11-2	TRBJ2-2	CASSLDLSSGTGELFF
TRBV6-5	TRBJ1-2	CASSFGRSFFDYTF
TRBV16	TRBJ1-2	CASSKMTGTYGYTF
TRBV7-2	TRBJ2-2	CASGIAGANTGELFF
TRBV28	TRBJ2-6	CASSLWSGANVLTF
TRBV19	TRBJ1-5	CASTLSGQGSQPQHF